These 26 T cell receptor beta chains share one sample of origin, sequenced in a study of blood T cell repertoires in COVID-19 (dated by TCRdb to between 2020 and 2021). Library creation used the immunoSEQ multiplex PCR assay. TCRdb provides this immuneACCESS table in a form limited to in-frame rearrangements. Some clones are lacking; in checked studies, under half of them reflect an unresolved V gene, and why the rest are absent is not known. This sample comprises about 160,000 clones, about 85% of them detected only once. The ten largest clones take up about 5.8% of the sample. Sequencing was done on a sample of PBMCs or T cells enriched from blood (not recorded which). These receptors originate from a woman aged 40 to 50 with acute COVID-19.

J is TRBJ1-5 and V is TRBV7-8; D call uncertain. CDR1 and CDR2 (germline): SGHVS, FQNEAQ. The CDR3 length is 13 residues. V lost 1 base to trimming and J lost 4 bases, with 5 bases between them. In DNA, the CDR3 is TGTGCCAGCAGCTTAGGCAGAAATCAGCCCCAGCATTTT. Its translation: CASSLGRNQPQHF.

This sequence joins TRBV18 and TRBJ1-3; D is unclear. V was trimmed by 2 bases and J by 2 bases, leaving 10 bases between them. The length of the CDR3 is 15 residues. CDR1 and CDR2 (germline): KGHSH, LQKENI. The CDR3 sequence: CASSPGQIPGNTIYF. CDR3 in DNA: TGTGCCAGCTCACCAGGGCAGATCCCTGGAAACACCATATATTTT. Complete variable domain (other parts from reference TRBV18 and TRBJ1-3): NAGVMQNPRHLVRRRGQEARLRCSPMKGHSHVYWYRQLPEEGLKFMVYLQKENIIDESGMPKERFSAEFPKEGPSILRIQQVVRGDSAAYFCASSPGQIPGNTIYFGEGSWLTVV.

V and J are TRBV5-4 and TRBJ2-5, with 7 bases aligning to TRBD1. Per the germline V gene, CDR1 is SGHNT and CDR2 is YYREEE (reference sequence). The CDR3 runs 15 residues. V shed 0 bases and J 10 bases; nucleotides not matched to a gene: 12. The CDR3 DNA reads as TGTGCCAGCAGCTTGGGACAGGGATTAGGAGGAGGCCAGTACTTC. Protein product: CASSLGQGLGGGQYF.

The CDR3 is CASSSLEAGGIDEQFF. The CDR3 DNA sequence: TGTGCCAGTAGTTCCCTCGAAGCGGGAGGGATCGATGAGCAGTTCTTC. The chain combines TRBV19 with TRBJ2-1; 10 nucleotides agree with TRBD2. The length of the CDR3 is 16 residues. Per germline, CDR1 LNHDA and CDR2 SQIVND (reference sequence). V dropped 5 bases and J dropped 8; count of bases not matched to a gene: 12.

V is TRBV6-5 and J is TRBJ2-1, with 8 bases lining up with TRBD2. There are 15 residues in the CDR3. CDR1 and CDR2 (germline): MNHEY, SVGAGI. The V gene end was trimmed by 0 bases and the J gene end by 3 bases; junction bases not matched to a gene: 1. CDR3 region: CASSYSGLVYNEQFF. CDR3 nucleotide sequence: TGTGCCAGCAGTTACTCGGGACTAGTCTACAATGAGCAGTTCTTC.

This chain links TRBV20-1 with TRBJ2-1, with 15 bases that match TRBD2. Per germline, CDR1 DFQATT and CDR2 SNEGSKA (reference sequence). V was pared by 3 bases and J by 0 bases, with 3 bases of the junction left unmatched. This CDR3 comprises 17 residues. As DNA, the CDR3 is TGCAGTGCTAGTGGGACTAGCGGGAGGACCTCCTACAATGAGCAGTTCTTC. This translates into CSASGTSGRTSYNEQFF.

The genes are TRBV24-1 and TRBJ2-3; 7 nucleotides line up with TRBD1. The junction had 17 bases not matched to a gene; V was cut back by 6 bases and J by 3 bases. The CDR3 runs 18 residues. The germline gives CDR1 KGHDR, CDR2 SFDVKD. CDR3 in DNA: TGTGCCACCAGTACTAGTGGATCTCGGGACAGTCTAACAGATACGCAGTATTTT. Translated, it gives CATSTSGSRDSLTDTQYF.

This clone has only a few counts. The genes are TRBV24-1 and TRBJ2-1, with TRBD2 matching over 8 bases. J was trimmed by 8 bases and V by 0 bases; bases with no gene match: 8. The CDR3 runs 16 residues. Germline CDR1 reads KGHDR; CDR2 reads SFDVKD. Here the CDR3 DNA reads TGTGCCACCAGTGATTTGGTGAGCGGGAGAGCAGATGAGCAGTTCTTC. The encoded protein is CATSDLVSGRADEQFF.

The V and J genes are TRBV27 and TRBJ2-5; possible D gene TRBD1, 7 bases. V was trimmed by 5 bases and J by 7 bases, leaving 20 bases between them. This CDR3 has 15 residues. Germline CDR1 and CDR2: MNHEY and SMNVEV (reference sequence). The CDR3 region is CASSPPGGGLGTQYF. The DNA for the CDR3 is TGTGCCAGCAGTCCTCCTGGAGGGGGCCTTGGGACCCAGTACTTC.

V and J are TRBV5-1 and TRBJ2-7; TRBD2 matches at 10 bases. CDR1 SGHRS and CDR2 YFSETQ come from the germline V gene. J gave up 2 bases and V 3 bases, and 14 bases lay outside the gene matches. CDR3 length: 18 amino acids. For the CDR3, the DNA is TGCGCCAGCAGCTGGAGGACTAGCGGCACCGCCACCCCCTACGAGCAGTACTTC. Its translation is CASSWRTSGTATPYEQYF.

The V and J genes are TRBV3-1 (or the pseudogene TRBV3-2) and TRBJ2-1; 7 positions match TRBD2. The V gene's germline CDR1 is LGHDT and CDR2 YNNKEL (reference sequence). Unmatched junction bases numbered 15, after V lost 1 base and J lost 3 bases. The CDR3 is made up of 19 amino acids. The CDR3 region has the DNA TGTGCCAGCAGCCAAGCCCCAGTGGGCGGGAGTGCGAACTACAATGAGCAGTTCTTC. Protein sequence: CASSQAPVGGSANYNEQFF.

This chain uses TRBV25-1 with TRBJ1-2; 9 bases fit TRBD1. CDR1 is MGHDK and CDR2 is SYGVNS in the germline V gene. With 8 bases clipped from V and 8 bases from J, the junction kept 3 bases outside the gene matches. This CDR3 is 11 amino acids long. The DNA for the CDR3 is TGTGCCAGCTCACAGGGGGCGGGCTACACCTTC. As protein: CASSQGAGYTF.

The CDR3 is CAWTPSPGRGAFF. The CDR3 nucleotides are TGTGCCTGGACCCCATCTCCGGGGAGGGGAGCTTTCTTT. This chain joins TRBV30 and TRBJ1-1; TRBD1 might be the D (5 bases). V was clipped by 4 bases and J by 10 bases, with 19 bases between them. Germline V CDR1 and CDR2: GTSNPN, SVGIG (reference sequence). The length of the CDR3 is 13 residues.

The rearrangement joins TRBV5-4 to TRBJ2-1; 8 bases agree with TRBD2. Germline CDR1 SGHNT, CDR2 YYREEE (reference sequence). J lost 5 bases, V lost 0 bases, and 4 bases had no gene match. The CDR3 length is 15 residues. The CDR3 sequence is CASSLDSGIHNEQFF. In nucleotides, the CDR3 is TGTGCCAGCAGCTTGGATAGCGGGATCCACAATGAGCAGTTCTTC.

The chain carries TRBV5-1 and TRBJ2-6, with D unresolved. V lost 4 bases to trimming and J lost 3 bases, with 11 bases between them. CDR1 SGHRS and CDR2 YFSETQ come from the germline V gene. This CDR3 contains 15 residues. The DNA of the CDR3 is TGCGCCAGCAGCCCGCCAGTGCTTGGGGCCAACGTCCTGACTTTC. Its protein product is CASSPPVLGANVLTF.

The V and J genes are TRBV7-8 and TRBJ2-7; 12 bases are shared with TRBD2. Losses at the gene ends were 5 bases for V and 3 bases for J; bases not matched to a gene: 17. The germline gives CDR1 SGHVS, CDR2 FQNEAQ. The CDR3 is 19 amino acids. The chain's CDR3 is CASSPLGGLAGGERYEQYV. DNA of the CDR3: TGTGCCAGCAGCCCCCTCGGTGGGCTAGCGGGAGGGGAGCGCTACGAGCAGTACGTC.

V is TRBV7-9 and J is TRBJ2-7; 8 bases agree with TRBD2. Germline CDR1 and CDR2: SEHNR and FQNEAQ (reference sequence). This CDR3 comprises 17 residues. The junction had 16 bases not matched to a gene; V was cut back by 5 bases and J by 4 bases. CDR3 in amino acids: CASSARVAGSGVYEQYV. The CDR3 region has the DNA TGTGCCAGCAGCGCCAGGGTAGCGGGGTCTGGGGTTTACGAGCAGTACGTC.

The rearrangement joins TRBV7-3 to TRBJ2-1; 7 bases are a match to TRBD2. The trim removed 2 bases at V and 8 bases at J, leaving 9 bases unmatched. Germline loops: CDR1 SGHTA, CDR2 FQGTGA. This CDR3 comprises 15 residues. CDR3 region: CASSLYGTTADEQFF. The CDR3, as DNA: TGTGCCAGCAGCTTATATGGGACTACCGCTGATGAGCAGTTCTTC.

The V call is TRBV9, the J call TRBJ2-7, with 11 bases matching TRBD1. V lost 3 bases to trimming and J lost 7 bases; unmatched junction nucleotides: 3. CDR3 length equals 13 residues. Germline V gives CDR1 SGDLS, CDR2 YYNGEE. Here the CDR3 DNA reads TGTGCCAGCAGCGCCGGGACAGGGGGGGAGCAGTACGTC. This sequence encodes CASSAGTGGEQYV.

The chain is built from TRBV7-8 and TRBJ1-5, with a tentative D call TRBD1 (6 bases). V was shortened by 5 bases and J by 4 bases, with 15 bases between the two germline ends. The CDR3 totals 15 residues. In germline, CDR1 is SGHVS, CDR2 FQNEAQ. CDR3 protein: CASSPRDTQNQPQHF. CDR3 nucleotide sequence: TGTGCCAGCAGCCCCCGGGACACCCAGAATCAGCCCCAGCATTTT.

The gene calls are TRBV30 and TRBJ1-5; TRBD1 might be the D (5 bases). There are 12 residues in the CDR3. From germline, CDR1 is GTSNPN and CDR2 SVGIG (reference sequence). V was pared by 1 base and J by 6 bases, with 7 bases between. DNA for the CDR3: TGTGCCTGGAGTGGGGGCCCTCAGCCCCAGCATTTT. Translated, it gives CAWSGGPQPQHF.

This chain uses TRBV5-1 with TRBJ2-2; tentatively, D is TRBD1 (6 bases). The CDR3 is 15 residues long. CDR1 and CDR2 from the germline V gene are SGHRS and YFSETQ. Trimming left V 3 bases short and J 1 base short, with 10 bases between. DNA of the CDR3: TGCGCCAGCAGCTACCTACAGGGGAACACCGGGGAGCTGTTTTTT. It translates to CASSYLQGNTGELFF.

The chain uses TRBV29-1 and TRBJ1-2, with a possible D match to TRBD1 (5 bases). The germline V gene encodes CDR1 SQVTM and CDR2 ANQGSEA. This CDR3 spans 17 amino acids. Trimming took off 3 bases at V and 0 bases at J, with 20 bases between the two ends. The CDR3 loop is CSVDPRGGNYSNYGYTF. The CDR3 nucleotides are TGCAGCGTTGACCCACGGGGGGGGAACTACTCTAACTATGGCTACACCTTC.

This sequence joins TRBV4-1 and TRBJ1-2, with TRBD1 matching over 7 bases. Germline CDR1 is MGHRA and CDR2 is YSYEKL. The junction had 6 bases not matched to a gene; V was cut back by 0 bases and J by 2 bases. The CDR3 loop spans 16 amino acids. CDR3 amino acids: CASSQDPGQSNYGYTF. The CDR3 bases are TGCGCCAGCAGCCAAGATCCGGGACAGTCGAACTATGGCTACACCTTC.

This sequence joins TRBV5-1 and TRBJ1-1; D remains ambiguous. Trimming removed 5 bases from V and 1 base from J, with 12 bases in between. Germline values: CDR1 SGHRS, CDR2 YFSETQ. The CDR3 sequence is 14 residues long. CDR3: CASSSGLANTEAFF. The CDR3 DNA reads TGCGCCAGCAGTTCAGGTTTGGCGAACACTGAAGCTTTCTTT.

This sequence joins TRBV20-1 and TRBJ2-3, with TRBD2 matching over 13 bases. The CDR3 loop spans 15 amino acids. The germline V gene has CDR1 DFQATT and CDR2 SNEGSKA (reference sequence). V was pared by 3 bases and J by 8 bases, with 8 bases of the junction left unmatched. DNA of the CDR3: TGCAGTGCTAGTGACCCCGGACTAGCGGGAGTTACGCAGTATTTT. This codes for CSASDPGLAGVTQYF.